This TCR beta chain comes out of a study of OX40 agonist ivuxolimab in advanced cancers. The overall study: An anti-OX40 (CD134) antibody with agonistic activity, ivuxolimab, was administered to patients. Findings and limits, study-wide: Some nonresponders additionally presented with little normalized T-cell clonal expansion. Expanded clones tended on average to be more numerous among CD8+ T cells than CD4+. Individuals who were partial responders at 0.1-3.0 mg/kg had clonal expansion that ranked among the lowest.

A word on this clone: Its antigen remains unidentified.

Germline values: CDR1 SNHLY, CDR2 FYNNEI. J was trimmed by 3 bases and V by 3 bases; bases with no gene match: 2. CDR3 length: 14 amino acids. Here immunoSEQ multiplex PCR was the method, and the copy in TCRdb shows in-frame clones only, minus some. Here the sample spans around 76,000 clones, about 85% being singletons. Sequences were derived from CD4+ or CD8+ T cells sorted from blood, sampled in a trial of the OX40 agonist ivuxolimab. The sequence came from an adult with an advanced solid tumor such as melanoma, head and neck, liver or kidney cancer. V usage is TRBV2 and J usage is TRBJ2-5, with 9 bases matching TRBD1. The CDR3 DNA sequence: TGTGCCAGCAGTGACGGGACAGGGAAAGAGACCCAGTACTTC. It translates to CASSDGTGKETQYF.